This is a list of T cell receptor beta chains from one sample in a study of blood T cell repertoires in COVID-19. Produced via immunoSEQ multiplex PCR; TCRdb's table is partial and in-frame only. The sample lists roughly 480,000 clones; roughly nine tenths were seen once. The source material was peripheral blood. All receptors come from a man between 18 and 35 years old with COVID-19, enrolled during active disease. The CDR3 runs from the conserved cysteine through the conserved F or W. The order of the fields is CDR3 protein, CDR3 DNA, V gene, J gene, D gene, clone size. A D gene is named only where the DNA matches it firmly. Clone size is not always given. Where it is, it says once, few, many or a class for expanded clones.

CDR3aa: CASGTPQVQGDYEQYF; CDR3nt: TGTGCTAGTGGTACCCCTCAGGTACAGGGCGATTACGAGCAGTACTTC; v_gene: TRBV12-5; j_gene: TRBJ2-7; d_gene: NA; abundance: NA
CDR3aa: CASSLTPGAEAFF; CDR3nt: TGTGCCAGCAGCCTTACGCCAGGGGCTGAAGCTTTCTTT; v_gene: TRBV12-3/TRBV12-4; j_gene: TRBJ1-1; d_gene: NA; abundance: NA
CDR3aa: CASSLVVGELFF; CDR3nt: TGTGCCAGCAGCTTGGTAGTTGGGGAGCTGTTTTTT; v_gene: TRBV5-8; j_gene: TRBJ2-2; d_gene: NA; abundance: NA
CDR3aa: CASSLSTPWSNEQFF; CDR3nt: TGTGCCAGCAGCTTATCCACTCCCTGGAGCAATGAGCAGTTCTTC; v_gene: TRBV7-9; j_gene: TRBJ2-1; d_gene: NA; abundance: NA
CDR3aa: CASSGGQALSGNTIYF; CDR3nt: TGTGCCAGCAGTGGAGGACAGGCTCTCTCTGGAAACACCATATATTTT; v_gene: TRBV25-1; j_gene: TRBJ1-3; d_gene: TRBD1; abundance: NA
CDR3aa: CASSSTRGALRNEQFF; CDR3nt: TGTGCCAGCAGCTCCACGCGGGGGGCCCTAAGGAATGAGCAGTTCTTC; v_gene: TRBV7-8; j_gene: TRBJ2-1; d_gene: TRBD2; abundance: NA
CDR3aa: CSVGGQLDGYTF; CDR3nt: TGCAGCGTGGGGGGACAGTTAGATGGCTACACCTTC; v_gene: TRBV29-1; j_gene: TRBJ1-2; d_gene: TRBD1; abundance: NA
CDR3aa: CASSYRQGFQPQHF; CDR3nt: TGTGCCAGCAGCTACCGACAGGGGTTCCAGCCCCAGCATTTT; v_gene: TRBV5-6; j_gene: TRBJ1-5; d_gene: TRBD1; abundance: NA
CDR3aa: CASRRETGNYGYTF; CDR3nt: TGTGCCAGCCGGAGAGAGACAGGGAACTATGGCTACACCTTC; v_gene: TRBV6-5; j_gene: TRBJ1-2; d_gene: TRBD1; abundance: NA
CDR3aa: CASSYTSGEGDTQYF; CDR3nt: TGTGCCAGCAGCTATACTAGCGGGGAGGGGGATACGCAGTATTTT; v_gene: TRBV7-9; j_gene: TRBJ2-3; d_gene: TRBD2; abundance: once
CDR3aa: CAISESSGGRETQYF; CDR3nt: TGTGCCATCAGTGAGTCGTCGGGGGGCCGGGAGACCCAGTACTTC; v_gene: TRBV10-3; j_gene: TRBJ2-5; d_gene: NA; abundance: once
CDR3aa: CASSENLVGASVKGEAFF; CDR3nt: TGTGCCAGCAGTGAAAACTTGGTAGGGGCCAGTGTAAAAGGTGAAGCTTTCTTT; v_gene: TRBV2; j_gene: TRBJ1-1; d_gene: NA; abundance: NA
CDR3aa: CASSVEDLSSYNEQFF; CDR3nt: TGTGCCAGCAGCGTAGAGGACTTAAGCTCCTACAATGAGCAGTTCTTC; v_gene: TRBV9; j_gene: TRBJ2-1; d_gene: NA; abundance: NA
CDR3aa: CASRPGLLEKLFF; CDR3nt: TGTGCCAGTAGGCCGGGACTACTAGAAAAACTGTTTTTT; v_gene: TRBV19; j_gene: TRBJ1-4; d_gene: NA; abundance: few
CDR3aa: CASSLDRDQPQHF; CDR3nt: TGTGCCAGCAGCTTAGACAGGGACCAGCCCCAGCATTTT; v_gene: TRBV7-9; j_gene: TRBJ1-5; d_gene: NA; abundance: NA
CDR3aa: CASSSGTATNEKLFF; CDR3nt: TGTGCCAGCAGCTCAGGGACAGCAACTAATGAAAAACTGTTTTTT; v_gene: TRBV5-4; j_gene: TRBJ1-4; d_gene: TRBD1; abundance: NA
CDR3aa: CASSRDREETQYF; CDR3nt: TGTGCCAGCAGCAGAGACAGGGAAGAGACCCAGTACTTC; v_gene: TRBV11-2; j_gene: TRBJ2-5; d_gene: TRBD1; abundance: NA
CDR3aa: CASSLRGRSTNYGYTF; CDR3nt: TGTGCCAGCAGCTTACGTGGCAGGTCCACCAACTATGGCTACACCTTC; v_gene: TRBV7-8; j_gene: TRBJ1-2; d_gene: NA; abundance: NA
CDR3aa: CASSPETGRSPLHF; CDR3nt: TGTGCCAGCAGTCCCGAGACGGGTCGGTCACCCCTCCACTTT; v_gene: TRBV2; j_gene: TRBJ1-6; d_gene: NA; abundance: few
CDR3aa: CASSFFGTSGYEQYF; CDR3nt: TGTGCCAGCAGCTTTTTCGGGACTAGCGGATACGAGCAGTACTTC; v_gene: TRBV11-2; j_gene: TRBJ2-7; d_gene: TRBD2; abundance: once
CDR3aa: CASSTGTGQPQHF; CDR3nt: TGTGCCAGCAGCACAGGGACAGGTCAGCCCCAGCATTTT; v_gene: TRBV11-2; j_gene: TRBJ1-5; d_gene: TRBD1; abundance: NA
CDR3aa: CASSPSVRGTYNSPLHF; CDR3nt: TGTGCCAGCAGCCCTTCAGTCCGAGGGACCTATAATTCACCCCTCCACTTT; v_gene: TRBV7-8; j_gene: TRBJ1-6; d_gene: NA; abundance: NA
CDR3aa: CASSQEVGQGGFF; CDR3nt: TGTGCCAGCAGCCAAGAAGTTGGGCAGGGGGGTTTCTTT; v_gene: TRBV3-1/TRBV3-2; j_gene: TRBJ1-1; d_gene: TRBD1; abundance: NA
CDR3aa: CASSVYTNTEAFF; CDR3nt: TGTGCCAGCAGCGTATACACGAACACTGAAGCTTTCTTT; v_gene: TRBV9; j_gene: TRBJ1-1; d_gene: NA; abundance: NA
CDR3aa: CASSLGLSPLHF; CDR3nt: TGTGCCAGCAGCTTAGGACTTTCACCTCTCCACTTT; v_gene: TRBV11-3; j_gene: TRBJ1-6; d_gene: NA; abundance: NA
CDR3aa: CASSLTSAGSGGELFF; CDR3nt: TGTGCCAGCAGCTTGACGTCAGCGGGCTCGGGCGGGGAGCTGTTTTTT; v_gene: TRBV7-3; j_gene: TRBJ2-2; d_gene: NA; abundance: NA
CDR3aa: CATSDSLERAGTDTQYF; CDR3nt: TGTGCCACCAGTGATTCTTTAGAGCGGGCCGGCACAGATACGCAGTATTTT; v_gene: TRBV24-1; j_gene: TRBJ2-3; d_gene: NA; abundance: NA
CDR3aa: CATSRAGKETQYF; CDR3nt: TGTGCCACCAGCAGAGCGGGGAAGGAGACCCAGTACTTC; v_gene: TRBV15; j_gene: TRBJ2-5; d_gene: NA; abundance: few
CDR3aa: CASSLRLQGAGEKLFF; CDR3nt: TGTGCCAGCAGCTTGCGGCTACAGGGGGCAGGTGAAAAACTGTTTTTT; v_gene: TRBV5-4; j_gene: TRBJ1-4; d_gene: TRBD1; abundance: NA
CDR3aa: CASSPDQGMGTDTQYF; CDR3nt: TGTGCCAGCAGCCCCGACCAGGGTATGGGCACAGATACGCAGTATTTT; v_gene: TRBV5-5; j_gene: TRBJ2-3; d_gene: NA; abundance: NA
CDR3aa: CASSFPGQDIEQYF; CDR3nt: TGTGCCAGCAGCTTTCCGGGACAGGATATCGAGCAGTACTTC; v_gene: TRBV6-6; j_gene: TRBJ2-7; d_gene: TRBD1; abundance: NA
CDR3aa: CASAGSTGYTF; CDR3nt: TGTGCCAGCGCGGGCAGTACTGGCTACACCTTC; v_gene: TRBV25-1; j_gene: TRBJ1-2; d_gene: NA; abundance: NA
CDR3aa: CASSSSLRGRKTTPRSYNEQFF; CDR3nt: NA; v_gene: TRBV28; j_gene: TRBJ2-1; d_gene: NA; abundance: NA
CDR3aa: CASSPISQGGYTF; CDR3nt: TGTGCCAGCAGCCCGATAAGTCAGGGTGGCTACACCTTC; v_gene: TRBV14; j_gene: TRBJ1-2; d_gene: NA; abundance: NA
CDR3aa: CASSSTGVNTEAFF; CDR3nt: TGTGCCAGCAGCTCGACAGGGGTGAACACTGAAGCTTTCTTT; v_gene: TRBV5-5; j_gene: TRBJ1-1; d_gene: TRBD1; abundance: NA
CDR3aa: CASAISVGGHTF; CDR3nt: TGTGCCAGCGCGATATCGGTAGGGGGTCACACCTTC; v_gene: TRBV6-5; j_gene: TRBJ1-2; d_gene: NA; abundance: NA
CDR3aa: CASRGPRLARGPNEQFF; CDR3nt: TGTGCCAGTAGGGGACCTAGACTAGCACGAGGCCCCAATGAGCAGTTCTTC; v_gene: TRBV19; j_gene: TRBJ2-1; d_gene: TRBD2; abundance: NA
CDR3aa: CASSGGFNEQFF; CDR3nt: TGTGCCAGCTCCGGAGGGTTCAATGAGCAGTTCTTC; v_gene: TRBV12-3/TRBV12-4; j_gene: TRBJ2-1; d_gene: NA; abundance: NA
CDR3aa: CASSYGGNTNEKLFF; CDR3nt: TGTGCCAGCAGTTACGGGGGGAACACTAATGAAAAACTGTTTTTT; v_gene: TRBV6-2/TRBV6-3; j_gene: TRBJ1-4; d_gene: NA; abundance: NA
CDR3aa: CASSLVGARNEQYF; CDR3nt: TGTGCCAGCAGCTTAGTGGGGGCGAGGAACGAGCAGTACTTC; v_gene: TRBV7-9; j_gene: TRBJ2-7; d_gene: NA; abundance: NA
CDR3aa: CASSEGTGVYEQYF; CDR3nt: TGCGCCAGCAGTGAGGGGACGGGGGTCTACGAGCAGTACTTC; v_gene: TRBV10-2; j_gene: TRBJ2-7; d_gene: NA; abundance: NA
CDR3aa: CASSYSISDSQETQYF; CDR3nt: TGTGCCAGCAGTTACTCTATTTCGGACAGCCAAGAGACCCAGTACTTC; v_gene: TRBV6-5; j_gene: TRBJ2-5; d_gene: NA; abundance: NA
CDR3aa: CASGLVLSDSGSYNEQFF; CDR3nt: TGTGCTAGTGGTTTGGTACTTTCAGATTCGGGCTCCTACAATGAGCAGTTCTTC; v_gene: TRBV12-5; j_gene: TRBJ2-1; d_gene: NA; abundance: NA
CDR3aa: CASSQARWGRRTYNEQFF; CDR3nt: TGTGCCAGCAGCCAAGCGAGGTGGGGGAGGAGAACCTACAATGAGCAGTTCTTC; v_gene: TRBV3-1/TRBV3-2; j_gene: TRBJ2-1; d_gene: NA; abundance: NA
CDR3aa: CASSQFRQGDQPQHF; CDR3nt: TGCGCCAGCAGTCAATTTCGGCAGGGGGATCAGCCCCAGCATTTT; v_gene: TRBV23-1; j_gene: TRBJ1-5; d_gene: TRBD1; abundance: NA
CDR3aa: CASSQPGQAPEQYF; CDR3nt: TGTGCCAGCAGCCAACCCGGACAGGCCCCCGAGCAGTACTTC; v_gene: TRBV4-2; j_gene: TRBJ2-7; d_gene: TRBD1; abundance: NA
CDR3aa: CASSRPGTGTSNYGYTF; CDR3nt: TGTGCCAGCAGTCGTCCCGGGACAGGCACCTCTAACTATGGCTACACCTTC; v_gene: TRBV28; j_gene: TRBJ1-2; d_gene: TRBD1; abundance: once
CDR3aa: CASSYRSGDNTGELFF; CDR3nt: TGTGCCAGCAGTTACAGGAGCGGGGATAACACCGGGGAGCTGTTTTTT; v_gene: TRBV6-5; j_gene: TRBJ2-2; d_gene: TRBD2; abundance: NA
CDR3aa: CASSISGNSNQPQHF; CDR3nt: TGTGCCAGTAGTATTTCAGGGAATAGCAATCAGCCCCAGCATTTT; v_gene: TRBV19; j_gene: TRBJ1-5; d_gene: NA; abundance: few
CDR3aa: CASSQGPDSPSSYEQYF; CDR3nt: TGTGCCAGCAGCCAAGGCCCGGACAGTCCCAGCAGCTACGAGCAGTACTTC; v_gene: TRBV14; j_gene: TRBJ2-7; d_gene: NA; abundance: NA
CDR3aa: CSVHPGGTEAFF; CDR3nt: TGCAGCGTCCACCCGGGGGGCACTGAAGCTTTCTTT; v_gene: TRBV29-1; j_gene: TRBJ1-1; d_gene: NA; abundance: NA
CDR3aa: CASSRDRGETQYF; CDR3nt: TGTGCCAGTAGTCGGGACAGGGGAGAGACCCAGTACTTC; v_gene: TRBV19; j_gene: TRBJ2-5; d_gene: TRBD1; abundance: NA
CDR3aa: CASSVGPGTGIYEQYF; CDR3nt: TGTGCCAGCAGCGTAGGACCTGGGACAGGGATTTACGAGCAGTACTTC; v_gene: TRBV9; j_gene: TRBJ2-7; d_gene: TRBD1; abundance: NA
CDR3aa: CAWSHNQETQYF; CDR3nt: TGTGCCTGGAGTCACAACCAAGAGACCCAGTACTTC; v_gene: TRBV30; j_gene: TRBJ2-5; d_gene: NA; abundance: NA
CDR3aa: CSVEAKYDSHSNQPQHF; CDR3nt: TGCAGCGTCGAAGCCAAATACGACAGCCATAGCAATCAGCCCCAGCATTTT; v_gene: TRBV29-1; j_gene: TRBJ1-5; d_gene: NA; abundance: NA
CDR3aa: CASSPGRYEQYF; CDR3nt: TGTGCCAGTAGCCCAGGTCGCTACGAGCAGTACTTC; v_gene: TRBV19; j_gene: TRBJ2-7; d_gene: NA; abundance: NA
CDR3aa: CASSSSGGTTDTQYF; CDR3nt: TGTGCCAGCAGCTCTAGCGGGGGGACCACAGATACGCAGTATTTT; v_gene: TRBV7-2; j_gene: TRBJ2-3; d_gene: TRBD2; abundance: NA
CDR3aa: CASSLAAAGNTGELFF; CDR3nt: TGTGCCAGCAGCTTGGCAGCAGCGGGAAACACCGGGGAGCTGTTTTTT; v_gene: TRBV11-2; j_gene: TRBJ2-2; d_gene: TRBD2; abundance: few
CDR3aa: CASGVGQYNSPLHF; CDR3nt: TGTGCCAGTGGGGTGGGACAGTATAATTCACCCCTCCACTTT; v_gene: TRBV19; j_gene: TRBJ1-6; d_gene: TRBD1; abundance: NA
CDR3aa: CASSTVGQGKNEQYF; CDR3nt: TGTGCCAGCAGTACTGTTGGACAAGGGAAAAACGAGCAGTACTTC; v_gene: TRBV28; j_gene: TRBJ2-7; d_gene: NA; abundance: NA